The rows below give T cell receptor beta chains drawn from one sample of a study of cytomegalovirus exposure and HLA in healthy donors. The method was immunoSEQ multiplex PCR; TCRdb's version includes in-frame clones alone and lacks a portion of them. This table holds about 86,000 clones, more than 65% found once. The sample was PBMCs. These receptors all stem from a man aged 55-75 years in good health and CMV-seronegative. CDR3s include the opening cysteine and the closing phenylalanine or tryptophan. A D gene is named only where the DNA matches it firmly. Rows give clone size only sometimes, using once, few, many, or a class for an expanded clone.

d_gene,j_gene,abundance,v_gene,CDR3aa,CDR3nt
TRBD1,TRBJ2-5,.,TRBV29-1,CSVVGTGEETQYF,TGCAGCGTTGTAGGTACAGGGGAAGAGACCCAGTACTTC
.,TRBJ2-2,few,TRBV6-5,CASRQGRRAGELFF,TGTGCCAGCAGACAGGGTCGTCGTGCCGGGGAGCTGTTTTTT
.,TRBJ2-1,.,TRBV5-6,CASSFISTNNEQFF,TGTGCCAGCAGCTTCATCTCCACTAACAATGAGCAGTTCTTC
.,TRBJ2-2,.,TRBV29-1,CSVEEPAGELNTGELFF,TGCAGCGTTGAAGAGCCCGCAGGGGAACTGAACACCGGGGAGCTGTTTTTT
.,TRBJ1-1,.,TRBV30,CAWSGRRRTEAFF,TGTGCCTGGAGTGGGAGGCGGCGGACTGAAGCTTTCTTT
TRBD2,TRBJ2-1,.,TRBV7-2,CASSQGLAGGYEQFF,TGTGCCAGCAGCCAGGGACTAGCGGGGGGTTATGAGCAGTTCTTC
TRBD2,TRBJ2-3,.,TRBV5-4,CASSLSRGGSTDTQYF,TGTGCCAGCAGCTTGTCTCGGGGGGGTAGCACAGATACGCAGTATTTT
TRBD1,TRBJ1-2,.,TRBV7-2,CASSPQGQRYTF,TGTGCCAGCAGCCCACAGGGACAGCGCTACACCTTC
.,TRBJ2-1,.,TRBV6-5,CASSFSRGPVYNEQFF,TGTGCCAGCAGTTTCTCCAGGGGCCCCGTGTACAATGAGCAGTTCTTC
TRBD1,TRBJ1-1,.,TRBV5-1,CASSSQGANTEAFF,TGCGCCAGCAGCTCCCAGGGGGCGAACACTGAAGCTTTCTTT
TRBD1,TRBJ1-2,.,TRBV5-8,CASSLNSGQGDYGYTF,TGTGCCAGCAGCTTGAATTCCGGACAGGGGGACTATGGCTACACCTTC
TRBD2,TRBJ2-5,.,TRBV2,CASSRGVQETQYF,TGTGCCAGCAGCCGGGGGGTTCAAGAGACCCAGTACTTC
.,TRBJ2-3,.,TRBV7-6,CASSLAHNTDTQYF,TGTGCCAGCAGCTTAGCTCACAACACAGATACGCAGTATTTT
TRBD2,TRBJ2-1,.,TRBV30,CAWRGLAGYNEQFF,TGTGCCTGGAGGGGGTTAGCGGGGTACAATGAGCAGTTCTTC
.,TRBJ1-4,medium-sized,TRBV5-6,CASSFQGIEKLFF,TGTGCCAGCAGCTTCCAGGGGATTGAAAAACTGTTTTTT
TRBD1,TRBJ2-7,.,TRBV5-1,CASSRDRGVDEQYF,TGCGCCAGCAGCCGGGACAGGGGGGTAGACGAGCAGTACTTC
TRBD2,TRBJ2-3,.,TRBV5-4,CASSLGREGLTDTQYF,TGTGCCAGCAGCTTGGGGCGGGAGGGCCTAACAGATACGCAGTATTTT
TRBD1,TRBJ2-2,.,TRBV2,CASSVDRAGELFF,TGTGCCAGCAGTGTTGACAGGGCCGGGGAGCTGTTTTTT
.,TRBJ1-6,.,TRBV4-3,CASSQDVSPGYPLHF,TGCGCCAGCAGCCAAGATGTTTCCCCCGGGTATCCCCTCCACTTT
TRBD1,TRBJ2-5,.,TRBV25-1,CASSSQWGTGVGETQYF,TGTGCCAGCAGTTCCCAATGGGGGACAGGGGTAGGGGAGACCCAGTACTTC
TRBD2,TRBJ2-5,once,TRBV29-1,CSVETSGRPAQETQYF,TGCAGCGTTGAAACTAGCGGCAGACCGGCCCAAGAGACCCAGTACTTC
TRBD1,TRBJ2-7,few,TRBV7-9,CASSLPGQGATYEQYF,TGTGCCAGCAGCTTACCCGGACAGGGGGCAACCTACGAGCAGTACTTC
.,TRBJ2-7,.,TRBV10-3,CAISEQPGVYEQYF,TGTGCCATCAGTGAACAGCCAGGGGTCTACGAGCAGTACTTC
TRBD2,TRBJ2-7,.,TRBV7-9,CASSSGGGRAYEQYF,TGTGCCAGCAGCTCCGGGGGAGGGAGGGCTTACGAGCAGTACTTC
.,TRBJ2-7,.,TRBV1,CTSSQDWLAGFYEQYF,TGCACCAGCAGCCAAGATTGGCTAGCGGGGTTCTACGAGCAGTACTTC
TRBD2,TRBJ2-1,.,TRBV29-1,CSGRLAGVSNEQFF,TGCAGCGGGCGACTAGCGGGAGTTTCCAATGAGCAGTTCTTC
.,TRBJ1-2,few,TRBV10-3,CATRADSGDLGYTF,TGTGCCACCCGGGCCGATTCGGGGGATTTGGGCTACACCTTC
TRBD1,TRBJ1-1,.,TRBV5-4,CASSTGQGNTEAFF,TGTGCCAGCAGCACCGGACAGGGCAACACTGAAGCTTTCTTT